The clone carrying this T cell receptor (beta chain) has only a few counts. Its antigen is not known. Germline V CDR1 and CDR2: ENHRY, SYGVKD. V dropped 0 bases and J dropped 1 base, with 15 bases sitting between them. The CDR3 spans 17 residues. The data were taken from a study of T-cell memory formation after mild COVID-19. From the 5' RACE reads, TCRdb called clonotypes with MiXCR, one entry per CDR3 protein. The top ten clones hold roughly 22% of a sample with approximately 350,000 distinct CDR3 sequences, approximately 15% of them seen once. Study outcomes and limitations: CD4+ contracting clones were mainly CM and EM; CD8+ ones, EMRA.

The material sequenced was PBMCs or a T cell subset sorted from them (not recorded which). The chain combines TRBV10-3 with TRBJ1-1, with no clear D. The clonotype comes from a man aged 18 to 29 who had mild COVID-19 (a few samples of this study predate the infection). Cell type and time point are not known. The CDR3: CAISESNGVKGNTEAFF. CDR3 in DNA: TGTGCCATCAGTGAGTCGAACGGAGTTAAAGGGAACACTGAAGCTTTCTTT.